This is a list of T cell receptor beta chains from one sample in a study of T cell repertoires in cytomegalovirus infection. TCRdb reprocessed the reads via MiXCR and lists one record per CDR3 protein. The table has around 740,000 distinct CDR3 sequences, 35% seen once. Sequenced input: PBMCs. Every receptor here comes from a human donor in good health (CMV status not recorded). Some clones in this sample may be carry-over from other donors' samples. Each CDR3 is given with its conserved first and last residue. A D gene is named only where the DNA matches it firmly. Some rows mark clone size as missing; the rest say once, few, many or name a class of expanded clone.

v_call	clone_size	j_call	d_call	cdr3_aa	cdr3_nt
TRBV28	-	TRBJ2-7	-	CASSPPSFYEQYF	TGTGCCAGCAGCCCCCCCTCTTTCTACGAGCAGTACTTC
TRBV7-8	-	TRBJ1-6	-	CASSLAKGTPLHF	TGTGCCAGCAGCTTAGCGAAAGGCACACCCCTCCACTTT
TRBV28	few	TRBJ1-5	-	CASSRDGNSNQPQHF	TGTGCCAGCAGTCGGGACGGGAATAGCAATCAGCCCCAGCATTTT
TRBV5-6	few	TRBJ2-1	TRBD2	CASSLVAGPVYNEQFF	TGTGCCAGCAGCTTGGTAGCGGGGCCCGTTTACAATGAGCAGTTCTTC
TRBV29-1	few	TRBJ2-3	-	CSVGSGTDTQYF	TGCAGCGTTGGCAGTGGCACAGATACGCAGTATTTT
TRBV7-8	-	TRBJ2-3	TRBD2	CASSLPGTSGITRGTDTQYF	TGTGCCAGCAGCTTACCCGGGACTAGCGGGATTACTCGGGGCACAGATACGCAGTATTTT
TRBV27	-	TRBJ2-7	TRBD1	CASTEGPGQGRYEQYF	TGTGCCAGCACCGAAGGTCCGGGACAGGGGCGCTACGAGCAGTACTTC
TRBV4-2	few	TRBJ2-5	-	CASSQESSGQETQYF	TGTGCCAGCAGCCAAGAATCCTCGGGCCAAGAGACCCAGTACTTC
TRBV19	few	TRBJ1-1	TRBD1	CASSTDRANTEAFF	TGTGCCAGTAGCACCGACAGGGCGAACACTGAAGCTTTCTTT
TRBV7-2	-	TRBJ2-1	TRBD2	CASSEASGINNEQFF	TGTGCCAGCAGCGAAGCTAGCGGGATCAACAATGAGCAGTTCTTC
TRBV7-9	few	TRBJ2-3	-	CASGQTGTTTDTQYF	TGTGCCAGCGGCCAGACAGGTACTACCACAGATACGCAGTATTTT
TRBV19	few	TRBJ1-2	-	CASSTDLNGYTF	TGTGCCAGTAGTACAGACCTAAATGGCTACACCTTC
TRBV2	-	TRBJ1-4	TRBD1	CASTPKTGANEKLFF	TGTGCCAGCACCCCCAAGACAGGGGCTAATGAAAAACTGTTTTTT
TRBV20-1	-	TRBJ2-7	-	CSARAPDYEQYF	TGCAGTGCTAGGGCCCCGGACTACGAGCAGTACTTC
TRBV6-1	-	TRBJ2-3	TRBD1	CASTTRDRGTDTQYF	TGTGCCAGCACTACCAGGGACAGGGGCACAGATACGCAGTATTTT
TRBV7-9	few	TRBJ2-7	TRBD1	CASSLLTGPYEQYF	TGTGCCAGCAGCTTACTGACAGGGCCATACGAGCAGTACTTC
TRBV7-6	-	TRBJ2-7	-	CASSSHRVRDLTYEQYF	TGTGCCAGCAGCTCCCATCGGGTGCGGGACCTCACCTACGAGCAGTACTTC
TRBV7-6	-	TRBJ2-7	TRBD2	CASSSRLAGGNEHYF	TGTGCCAGCAGCTCAAGACTAGCGGGAGGGAACGAGCATTACTTC
TRBV27	-	TRBJ2-6	-	CASRTLAEANVLTF	TGTGCCAGCAGGACATTGGCAGAGGCCAACGTCCTGACTTTC
TRBV5-6	once	TRBJ1-1	-	CASSLKLGTDEAFF	TGTGCCAGCAGCCTTAAACTGGGGACCGACGAAGCTTTCTTT
TRBV6-6	-	TRBJ2-4	-	CASSPDNIQYF	TGTGCCAGCAGTCCCGATAACATTCAGTACTTC
TRBV20-1	few	TRBJ1-1	TRBD1	CSARTGGTEAFF	TGCAGTGCTAGAACAGGGGGAACTGAAGCTTTCTTT
TRBV28	-	TRBJ2-7	TRBD2	CASRSTSGRNEQYF	TGTGCCAGCAGATCGACTAGCGGGAGGAACGAGCAGTACTTC
TRBV28	many	TRBJ2-7	-	CASSPTTDYEQYF	TGTGCCAGCAGTCCGACGACCGACTACGAGCAGTACTTC
TRBV29-1	-	TRBJ1-1	TRBD1	CSVEPGTGLNTEAFF	TGCAGCGTTGAACCAGGGACAGGTCTTAACACTGAAGCTTTCTTT
TRBV10-3	few	TRBJ2-3	TRBD1	CAIRRTGGIDTQYF	TGTGCCATCCGTCGGACAGGGGGCATTGATACGCAGTATTTT
TRBV5-3	-	TRBJ1-2	TRBD1	CASSLEAGGSYGYTF	TGTGCCAGCAGCTTGGAGGCAGGGGGCTCCTATGGCTACACCTTC
TRBV14	-	TRBJ2-1	TRBD2	CASSHHLLLAGGKVTYNEQFF	TGTGCCAGCAGCCACCACTTGCTACTAGCGGGAGGGAAAGTCACCTACAATGAGCAGTTCTTC
TRBV24-1	-	TRBJ2-5	TRBD1	CATSEQGETQYF	TGTGCCACCAGTGAACAGGGGGAGACCCAGTACTTC
TRBV4-1	few	TRBJ1-5	TRBD1	CASSQDQTGDQPQHF	TGCGCCAGCAGCCAAGATCAGACAGGGGATCAGCCCCAGCATTTT
TRBV4-2	-	TRBJ2-7	TRBD2	CASSQQLAGNSYEQYF	TGTGCCAGCAGCCAACAACTAGCGGGAAACTCCTACGAGCAGTACTTC
TRBV20-1	once	TRBJ2-5	-	CSARASAETQYF	TGCAGTGCTAGAGCGAGCGCAGAGACCCAGTACTTC
TRBV27	few	TRBJ2-3	TRBD2	CASGRAGDTQYF	TGTGCCAGCGGGAGGGCCGGGGATACGCAGTATTTT
TRBV12-3/TRBV12-4	-	TRBJ1-5	-	CASWGGVGQPQHF	TGTGCCAGTTGGGGGGGTGTAGGTCAGCCCCAGCATTTT
TRBV19	few	TRBJ1-3	-	CASTKVGNTIYF	TGTGCCAGTACGAAGGTGGGAAACACCATATATTTT
TRBV7-9	-	TRBJ1-2	TRBD1	CASSRQGADYGYTF	TGTGCCAGCAGCCGACAGGGGGCCGACTATGGCTACACCTTC
TRBV11-2	-	TRBJ1-1	-	CASSLFGGLVNTEAFF	TGTGCCAGCAGCTTATTCGGGGGCCTGGTGAACACTGAAGCTTTCTTT
TRBV11-1	many	TRBJ2-1	TRBD2	CASSPPGGSSYNEQFF	TGTGCCAGCAGCCCGCCGGGGGGAAGCTCCTACAATGAGCAGTTCTTC
TRBV5-1	-	TRBJ1-1	-	CASSIETNLNTEAFF	TGCGCCAGCAGCATAGAAACTAACTTGAACACTGAAGCTTTCTTT
TRBV19	-	TRBJ1-5	-	CASSPSLNQPQHF	TGTGCCAGTAGTCCTAGCCTCAATCAGCCCCAGCATTTT
TRBV6-6	few	TRBJ2-3	TRBD2	CASSSTSGASTDTQYF	TGTGCCAGCAGTAGTACTAGCGGAGCAAGCACAGATACGCAGTATTTT
TRBV5-1	-	TRBJ1-1	TRBD1	CASSSQRPTGMDTEAFF	TGCGCCAGCAGCTCGCAAAGACCGACAGGGATGGACACTGAAGCTTTCTTT
TRBV7-8	-	TRBJ1-6	TRBD1	CASSLQPGQGNSPLHF	TGTGCCAGCAGCTTGCAGCCGGGACAGGGGAACTCACCCCTCCACTTT
TRBV20-1	-	TRBJ1-2	TRBD1	CSALNTGQGGLGGYTF	TGCAGTGCCCTAAACACAGGACAGGGCGGATTAGGAGGCTACACCTTC
TRBV6-5	few	TRBJ1-1	-	CASGRPGTDGTEAFF	TGTGCCAGTGGGCGCCCGGGGACCGACGGCACTGAAGCTTTCTTT